The rows below give T cell receptor beta chains drawn from one sample of a study of shared clonotypes between healthy human individuals. Data came from immunoSEQ multiplex PCR; TCRdb stores just in-frame clones and leaves some out. The table has 300,000 or so clones, 74% seen once. The specimen was memory CD4+ T cells sorted from blood. The receptors stem from a man younger than 40 in good health. Each CDR3 is given with its conserved first and last residue. Fields, in order: J gene, D gene, clone size, V gene, CDR3 protein, CDR3 DNA. A D gene is named only where the DNA matches it firmly. Some rows have no size entry. The others give once, few or many, or a class for an expanded clone.

TRBJ2-2 | TRBD1 | . | TRBV27 | CASSWTGTTGELFF | TGTGCCAGCAGTTGGACAGGGACAACCGGGGAGCTGTTTTTT
TRBJ2-1 | . | few | TRBV5-6 | CASSRDHEQFF | TGTGCCAGCAGCCGGGACCATGAGCAGTTCTTC
TRBJ1-2 | . | . | TRBV5-4 | CASSSRGPYGYTF | TGTGCCAGCAGCTCCAGGGGTCCCTATGGCTACACCTTC
TRBJ2-1 | . | few | TRBV28 | CASRADRTSYNEQFF | TGTGCCAGCAGGGCAGACAGGACCTCATACAATGAGCAGTTCTTC
TRBJ2-7 | . | . | TRBV6-1 | CASSASTGRKGSYEQYF | TGTGCCAGCAGTGCTTCTACGGGACGCAAGGGCTCCTACGAGCAGTACTTC
TRBJ2-3 | TRBD2 | few | TRBV9 | CASSPGLAGGRAQYF | TGTGCCAGCAGCCCGGGACTAGCGGGAGGGCGTGCGCAGTATTTT
TRBJ2-7 | TRBD2 | . | TRBV5-1 | CASSWGTTSGDISYEQYF | TGCGCCAGCAGCTGGGGGACGACTAGCGGGGACATCTCCTACGAGCAGTACTTC
TRBJ1-1 | . | . | TRBV4-3 | CASSQDSAGFTEAFF | TGCGCCAGCAGCCAAGATTCGGCGGGCTTCACTGAAGCTTTCTTT
TRBJ2-3 | . | . | TRBV5-1 | CASSWGQQEFTDTQYF | TGCGCCAGCAGCTGGGGCCAGCAGGAGTTCACAGATACGCAGTATTTT
TRBJ1-3 | . | . | TRBV4-1 | CASSQWDTAGNTIYF | TGCGCCAGCAGCCAATGGGATACAGCCGGAAACACCATATATTTT
TRBJ2-7 | . | few | TRBV5-4 | CASSFSRGSSYEQYF | TGTGCCAGCAGCTTTTCGCGCGGGTCTTCTTACGAGCAGTACTTC
TRBJ1-3 | TRBD1 | . | TRBV28 | CASKSGTGTGNTIYF | TGTGCCAGCAAATCCGGGACAGGGACTGGAAACACCATATATTTT
TRBJ2-7 | TRBD1 | . | TRBV7-8 | CASSPRQGSYEQYF | TGTGCCAGCAGCCCCCGACAGGGGTCCTACGAGCAGTACTTC
TRBJ2-3 | TRBD2 | many | TRBV29-1 | CSVVSSGSSTDTQYF | TGCAGCGTTGTATCTAGCGGATCTAGCACAGATACGCAGTATTTT
TRBJ1-1 | . | few | TRBV5-4 | CASSPGEGNTEAFF | TGTGCCAGCAGCCCCGGGGAAGGGAACACTGAAGCTTTCTTT
TRBJ2-2 | . | once | TRBV18 | CASSPPGGPGGTGELFF | TGTGCCAGCTCACCACCCGGCGGGCCCGGGGGCACCGGGGAGCTGTTTTTT
TRBJ1-2 | . | . | TRBV11-2 | CASSSASANYGYTF | TGTGCCAGCAGCTCGGCGTCAGCTAACTATGGCTACACCTTC
TRBJ2-7 | TRBD2 | . | TRBV27 | CASSLTGRAYEQYF | TGTGCCAGCAGTTTGACCGGGAGGGCGTACGAGCAGTACTTC
TRBJ1-3 | . | . | TRBV28 | CASRKSGPSSGNTIYF | TGTGCCAGCAGAAAATCCGGGCCCAGCTCTGGAAACACCATATATTTT
TRBJ1-5 | TRBD1 | many | TRBV2 | CASSLEGARWGQPQHF | TGTGCCAGCAGCCTCGAGGGGGCGCGGTGGGGTCAGCCCCAGCATTTT
TRBJ2-7 | TRBD1 | . | TRBV2 | CASRPTDRGETYEQYF | TGTGCCAGCAGGCCGACCGACAGGGGGGAAACCTACGAGCAGTACTTC
TRBJ1-1 | . | few | TRBV5-1 | CASSVRGIEAFF | TGCGCCAGCAGTGTTAGGGGTATTGAAGCTTTCTTT
TRBJ2-7 | . | . | TRBV6-5 | CASSLGLTREQYF | TGTGCCAGCAGCCTCGGACTAACTCGCGAGCAGTACTTC
TRBJ2-7 | TRBD1 | . | TRBV11-3 | CASSSPKDRALFPNSEQYF | TGTGCCAGCAGCTCCCCTAAGGACAGGGCTTTGTTCCCCAACTCCGAGCAGTACTTC
TRBJ2-7 | . | . | TRBV27 | CASSLRPGIAYEQYF | TGTGCCAGCAGTTTACGTCCGGGGATTGCCTACGAGCAGTACTTC